One TCR beta chain is described in this entry. The source of the sample is a study of blood T cell repertoires in COVID-19. Study context: The United States, Italy and Spain were the sources of the acute and convalescent COVID-19 samples.

Germline-derived CDR1 and CDR2 are LNHNV and YYDKDF (reference sequence). This CDR3 has 14 amino acids. Trimming left V 5 bases short and J 8 bases short, with 18 bases between. Original processing methods: Cell counts per sample came from amplifying reference gene primers. Measured with immunoSEQ multiplex PCR; TCRdb has only the in-frame clones, and not every one. That table furnishes V, J and clone size, whereas the DNA furnished D and trimming. The sample shows about 190,000 clones, roughly nine tenths of them seen only once. The sample consisted of peripheral blood. The gene calls are TRBV15 and TRBJ1-2; tentative D call: TRBD1 (6 bases). This receptor was obtained from a man aged 30-40 years with acute or convalescent COVID-19. The CDR3 DNA follows: TGTGCCACCAGCGGCGGAACAACAGGGTACGGCTACACCTTC. This sequence encodes CATSGGTTGYGYTF.